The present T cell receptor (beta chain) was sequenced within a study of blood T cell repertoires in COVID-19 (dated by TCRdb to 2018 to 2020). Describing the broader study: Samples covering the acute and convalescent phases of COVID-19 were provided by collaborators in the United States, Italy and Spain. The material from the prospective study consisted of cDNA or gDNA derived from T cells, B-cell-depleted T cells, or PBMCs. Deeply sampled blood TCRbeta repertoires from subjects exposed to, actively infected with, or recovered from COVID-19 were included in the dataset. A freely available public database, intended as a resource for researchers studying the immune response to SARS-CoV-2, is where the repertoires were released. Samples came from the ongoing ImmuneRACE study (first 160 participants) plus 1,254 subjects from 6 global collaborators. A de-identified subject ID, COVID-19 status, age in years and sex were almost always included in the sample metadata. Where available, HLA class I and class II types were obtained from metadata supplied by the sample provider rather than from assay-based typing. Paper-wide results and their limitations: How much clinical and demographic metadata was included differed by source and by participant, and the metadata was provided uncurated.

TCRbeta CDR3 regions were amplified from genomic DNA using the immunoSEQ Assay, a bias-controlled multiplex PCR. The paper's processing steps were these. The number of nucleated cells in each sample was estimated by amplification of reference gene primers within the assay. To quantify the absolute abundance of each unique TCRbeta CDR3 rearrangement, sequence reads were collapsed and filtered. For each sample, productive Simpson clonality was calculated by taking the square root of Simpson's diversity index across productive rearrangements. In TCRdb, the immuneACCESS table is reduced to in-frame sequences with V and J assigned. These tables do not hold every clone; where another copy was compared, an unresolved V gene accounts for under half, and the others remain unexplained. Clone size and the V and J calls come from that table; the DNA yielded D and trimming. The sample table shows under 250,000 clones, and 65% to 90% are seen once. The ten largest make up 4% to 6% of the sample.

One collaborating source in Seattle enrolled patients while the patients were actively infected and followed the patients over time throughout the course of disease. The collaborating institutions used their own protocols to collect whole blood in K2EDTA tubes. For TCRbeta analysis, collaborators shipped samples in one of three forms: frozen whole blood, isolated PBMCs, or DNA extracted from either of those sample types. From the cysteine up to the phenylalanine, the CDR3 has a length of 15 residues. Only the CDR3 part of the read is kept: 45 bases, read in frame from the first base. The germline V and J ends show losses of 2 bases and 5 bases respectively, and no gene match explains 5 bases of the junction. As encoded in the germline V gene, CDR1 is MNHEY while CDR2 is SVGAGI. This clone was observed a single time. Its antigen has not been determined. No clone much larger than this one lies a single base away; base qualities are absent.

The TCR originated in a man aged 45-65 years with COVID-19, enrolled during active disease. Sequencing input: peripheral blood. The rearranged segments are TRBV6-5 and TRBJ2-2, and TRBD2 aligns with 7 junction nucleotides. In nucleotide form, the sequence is TGTGCCAGCAGTTACGTTCGGGGAGGGACCGGGGAGCTGTTTTTT. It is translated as CASSYVRGGTGELFF.